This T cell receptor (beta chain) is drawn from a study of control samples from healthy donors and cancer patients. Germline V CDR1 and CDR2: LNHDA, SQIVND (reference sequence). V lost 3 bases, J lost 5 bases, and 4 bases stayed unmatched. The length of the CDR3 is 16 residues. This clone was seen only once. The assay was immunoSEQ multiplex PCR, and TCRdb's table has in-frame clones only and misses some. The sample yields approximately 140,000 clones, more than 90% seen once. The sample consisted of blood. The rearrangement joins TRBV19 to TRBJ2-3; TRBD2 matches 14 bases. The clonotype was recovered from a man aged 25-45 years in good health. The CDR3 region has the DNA TGTGCCAGTAGTATGGCGACTAGCGGGGGGGAAGATACGCAGTATTTT. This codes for CASSMATSGGEDTQYF.